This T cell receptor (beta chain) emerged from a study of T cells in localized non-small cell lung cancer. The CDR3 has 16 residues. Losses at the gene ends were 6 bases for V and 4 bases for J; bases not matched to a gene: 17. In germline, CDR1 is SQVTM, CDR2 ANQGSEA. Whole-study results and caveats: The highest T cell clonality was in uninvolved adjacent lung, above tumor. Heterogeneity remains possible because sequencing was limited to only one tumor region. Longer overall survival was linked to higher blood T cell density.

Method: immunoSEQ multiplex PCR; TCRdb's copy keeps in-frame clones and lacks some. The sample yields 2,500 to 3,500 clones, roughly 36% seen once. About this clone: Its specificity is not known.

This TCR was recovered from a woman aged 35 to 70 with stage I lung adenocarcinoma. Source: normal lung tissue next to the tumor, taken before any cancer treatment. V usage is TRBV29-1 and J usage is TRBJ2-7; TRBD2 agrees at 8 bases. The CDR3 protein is CSVGGGGLGSSYEQYF. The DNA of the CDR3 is TGCAGCGTCGGAGGAGGGGGACTAGGGAGCAGTTACGAGCAGTACTTC.